This T cell receptor beta chain was obtained from a study of CD8+ T cells in alopecia areata. Whole-study results and caveats: With tofacitinib ongoing, many expanded lesional clones persisted in both scalp and blood. Mice gave a clearer picture of TCR sharing than patients did, possibly for HLA-related reasons. Among the top 100, expanded CD8+ clones were significantly decreased by tofacitinib, as was scalp clonality.

After isolation, RNA underwent reverse transcription to generate cDNA as the sequencing template. Sequencing was performed with immunoSEQ multiplex PCR; in TCRdb, only in-frame clones are kept and a portion is missing. The data show about 110,000 clones, about four fifths seen once. Treatment in this sample: oral pan-JAK inhibitor, 5-10 mg twice daily. As part of sample collection, lesional scalp punch biopsies and peripheral blood were taken from alopecia areata patients. Germline V CDR1 and CDR2: SQVTM, ANQGSEA. CDR3 length equals 13 residues. Trimming removed 6 bases from V and 5 bases from J, with 17 bases in between. On this clone: The antigen remains unidentified.

The material sequenced was CD8+ T cells sorted from blood, taken at week 24, from a patient treated with tofacitinib. This sequence joins TRBV29-1 and TRBJ2-7; TRBD2 is a possible D gene (7 bases). This TCR derives from a human donor with alopecia areata. The CDR3 loop reads CSVAQGGGNEQYF. DNA for the CDR3: TGCAGCGTCGCTCAGGGAGGGGGGAACGAGCAGTACTTC.